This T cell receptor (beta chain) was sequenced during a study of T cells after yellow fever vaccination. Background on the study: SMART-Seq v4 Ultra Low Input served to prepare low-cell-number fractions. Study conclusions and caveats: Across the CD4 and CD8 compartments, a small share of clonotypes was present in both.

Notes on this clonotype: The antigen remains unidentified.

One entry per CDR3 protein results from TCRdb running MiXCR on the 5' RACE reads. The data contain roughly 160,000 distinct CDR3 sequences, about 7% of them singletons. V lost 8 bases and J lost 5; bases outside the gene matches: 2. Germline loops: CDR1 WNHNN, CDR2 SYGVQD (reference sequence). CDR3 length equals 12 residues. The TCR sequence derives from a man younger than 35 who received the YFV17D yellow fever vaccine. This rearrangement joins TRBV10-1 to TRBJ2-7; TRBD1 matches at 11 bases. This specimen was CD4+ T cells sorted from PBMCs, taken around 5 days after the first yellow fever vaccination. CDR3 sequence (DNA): TGCGCCAGCGGGACAGGGGGTGACGAGCAGTACTTC. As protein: CASGTGGDEQYF.